The T cell receptor beta chain described here comes from a study of blood T cell repertoires in COVID-19. Overall study: Researchers got acute and convalescent COVID-19 samples from the United States, Italy and Spain.

TCRdb's table, derived via immunoSEQ multiplex PCR, lists solely in-frame clones and lacks some. The sample records around 80,000 clones, roughly 76% being singletons. The CDR3 spans 19 residues. In germline, CDR1 is MNHEY, CDR2 SMNVEV (reference sequence). The V and J ends lost 2 bases and 3 bases respectively, with 23 bases between them. Sequencing input: peripheral blood. The TCR was taken from an elderly woman with active or convalescent COVID-19. This chain links TRBV27 with TRBJ2-1; D perhaps matches TRBD2 (7 bases). The CDR3 region has the DNA TGTGCCAGCAGTTTACTTTGGGGGGGGGCCTATGACGGCTACAATGAGCAGTTCTTC. Translation: CASSLLWGGAYDGYNEQFF.